This is a list of T cell receptor beta chains from one sample in a study of T cells in Graves' hyperthyroidism and ophthalmopathy. TCRdb called the multiplex PCR reads again in MiXCR, with one record for every CDR3 protein. The repertoire holds fewer than 650,000 distinct CDR3 sequences, 14% to 15% seen once, with about 4% in the top ten. The sequenced sample was blood. Receptors originate from a woman aged 40 to 50 with Graves' ophthalmopathy. Each CDR3 is given with its conserved first and last residue. Fields, in order: V gene, J gene, clone size, D gene, CDR3 DNA, CDR3 protein. D genes are given only for firm matches. Rows may omit the clone size; those that give it use once, few, many or a size class.

>TRBV29-1|TRBJ2-4|many|NA
TGCAGCTACAGGGAATTAGCCAAAAACATTCAGTACTTC
CSYRELAKNIQYF
>TRBV28|TRBJ2-7|many|NA
TGTGCCAGCAGTTACCCCCAGCTCTACGAGCAGTACTTC
CASSYPQLYEQYF
>TRBV12-3/TRBV12-4|TRBJ2-7|many|TRBD2
TGTGCCAGCAGTTTACCTTATGGCGGGAGACCCTTCCACGAGCAGTACTTC
CASSLPYGGRPFHEQYF
>TRBV28|TRBJ1-5|few|NA
TGTGCCAGCAGTTTTGGGGGCAAGATCAATCCTCAGCCCCAGCATTTT
CASSFGGKINPQPQHF
>TRBV25-1|TRBJ2-2|many|TRBD2
TGTGCCAGCAGTGAATGGGGAGGGACCACCGGGGAGCTGTTTTTT
CASSEWGGTTGELFF
>TRBV12-3/TRBV12-4|TRBJ2-7|many|TRBD1
TGTGCCAGCAGTTTAAGACAGGGTAAAAACGAGCAGTACTTC
CASSLRQGKNEQYF
>TRBV6-1|TRBJ1-1|few|NA
TGTGCCAGCAGTCAACCGGGGAAGTTCGAAGCTTTCTTT
CASSQPGKFEAFF
>TRBV7-8|TRBJ2-3|many|TRBD1
TGTGCCAGCAGTTTGGACAGGGGGGATACGCAGTATTTT
CASSLDRGDTQYF
>TRBV10-3|TRBJ1-2|many|NA
TGTGCCAGCAGTCAGTCGACAGGCCCTATTGGAGGCTACACCTTC
CASSQSTGPIGGYTF
>TRBV15|TRBJ1-2|many|NA
TGTGCCACCAGCAGAGGAGTCGAGGCTAACTATGGCTACACCTTC
CATSRGVEANYGYTF
>TRBV29-1|TRBJ2-7|few|TRBD1
TGCAGCGTCCGGGACAGCGCCTACGAGCAGTACTTC
CSVRDSAYEQYF
>TRBV19|TRBJ1-1|many|NA
TGTGCCAGTAGTATCGCCAGTGGGGAAGCTTTCTTT
CASSIASGEAFF
>TRBV7-2|TRBJ1-5|many|NA
TGTGCCAGCAGCAGAGGGAGTTCCAATCAGCCCCAGCATTTT
CASSRGSSNQPQHF
>TRBV27|TRBJ2-1|many|NA
TGTGCCAGCAGCCGAGTCGGGCTCTCCAATGAGCAGTTCTTC
CASSRVGLSNEQFF
>TRBV12-3/TRBV12-4|TRBJ1-1|many|TRBD1
TGTGCCAGCAGCCTACAGGGGCTGAGGGCTGAAGCTTTCTTT
CASSLQGLRAEAFF
>TRBV29-1|TRBJ1-2|NA|NA
TGCAGCGTTCATCGGGTCACCTATGGCTACACCTTC
CSVHRVTYGYTF
>TRBV11-1|TRBJ2-7|many|TRBD1
TGTGCCAGCAGCTTCACCGGGACAGGGGGCCACGAGCAGTACTTC
CASSFTGTGGHEQYF
>TRBV30|TRBJ2-2|few|NA
TGTGCCTGGAGTGTACTAGGGTTCGGGGAGCTGTTTTTT
CAWSVLGFGELFF
>TRBV24-1|TRBJ2-5|many|TRBD1
TGTGCCACCAGTGCCGCGACAGGGGAAGAGACCCAGTACTTC
CATSAATGEETQYF
>TRBV27|TRBJ2-2|many|NA
TGTGCCAGCCGAAGGGCAGGCAACACCGGGGAGCTGTTTTTT
CASRRAGNTGELFF
>TRBV28|TRBJ2-2|few|NA
TGTGCCAGCAGTTTAGCAGGTTCTTTCGGGGAGCTGTTTTTT
CASSLAGSFGELFF
>TRBV5-1|TRBJ1-1|many|NA
TGCGCCAGCAGCATTGGGACGGAAAACACTGAAGCTTTCTTT
CASSIGTENTEAFF
>TRBV27|TRBJ2-2|many|NA
TGTGCCAGCTCCCCTGCCGGGCCCGGGGAGCTGTTTTTT
CASSPAGPGELFF
>TRBV12-3/TRBV12-4|TRBJ2-3|many|TRBD2
TGTGCCAGCAGTATGACGGGGGGGGCCGTTACAGATACGCAGTATTTT
CASSMTGGAVTDTQYF
>TRBV6-2/TRBV6-3|TRBJ1-1|NA|NA
TGTGCCAGCAGCCTACAGGGAATCGTAGCTTTCTTT
CASSLQGIVAFF
>TRBV7-3|TRBJ2-7|many|NA
TGTGCCAGCAGCTTAACCGGGGTGGGGCCCTCCGAGCAGTACTTC
CASSLTGVGPSEQYF
>TRBV28|TRBJ1-2|many|NA
TGTGCCAGCAGCCCCCTAGTTCGTCGGGAGACATATGGCTACACCTTC
CASSPLVRRETYGYTF
>TRBV5-1|TRBJ2-7|few|NA
TGCGCCAGCAGCTTCGGTCTGGTGCAGGACGAGCAGTACTTC
CASSFGLVQDEQYF
>TRBV11-2|TRBJ2-2|NA|TRBD2
TGTGCCAGCAACTATAGAACGGGGGGGGTCGGGGAGCTGTTTTTT
CASNYRTGGVGELFF
>TRBV6-5|TRBJ1-2|many|NA
TGTGCCAGCAGTCACGGACCGGGGTATGGCTACACCTTC
CASSHGPGYGYTF
>TRBV24-1|TRBJ2-3|few|TRBD1
TGTGCCACCAGTGATTTCACAGGGGACACGCAGTATTTT
CATSDFTGDTQYF
>TRBV6-1|TRBJ2-2|few|NA
TGTGCCAGCCGCATTGGAAGACTTAACACCGGGGAGCTGTTTTTT
CASRIGRLNTGELFF
>TRBV12-3/TRBV12-4|TRBJ1-2|NA|NA
TGTGCCAGCAGTAAGGACCTGCTCGGCTATGGCTACACCTTC
CASSKDLLGYGYTF
>TRBV5-1|TRBJ1-2|many|NA
TGCGCCAGCAGCTTGAATCTGGACGGCTATGGCTACACCTTC
CASSLNLDGYGYTF
>TRBV28|TRBJ1-1|many|NA
TGTGCCAGCAGTTTATTGACGGGGACCTACACTGAAGCTTTCTTT
CASSLLTGTYTEAFF
>TRBV28|TRBJ1-2|many|NA
TGTGCCAGCAGTTTAACTCCCACAGGGTCCTATGGCTACACCTTC
CASSLTPTGSYGYTF
>TRBV4-1|TRBJ2-2|few|NA
TGCGCCAGCAGCCTAGAGGTGCGGAATAGGAACACCGGGGAGCTGTTTTTT
CASSLEVRNRNTGELFF
>TRBV12-3/TRBV12-4|TRBJ2-4|many|TRBD2
TGTGCCAGCAGTCTTTACTCTAGCGGCGAAAACATTCAGTACTTC
CASSLYSSGENIQYF
>TRBV7-8|TRBJ2-4|many|NA
TGTGCCAGCAGCTTATATCGATCCGGGGCCAAAAACATTCAGTACTTC
CASSLYRSGAKNIQYF
>TRBV20-1|TRBJ2-5|many|NA
TGCAGTGCTTGGGGTACAGGAGAAGAGACCCAGTACTTC
CSAWGTGEETQYF
>TRBV6-2/TRBV6-3|TRBJ2-7|many|TRBD2
TGTGCCAGCAGTTACCCCTTTGGGACTAGCTACGAGCAGTACTTC
CASSYPFGTSYEQYF
>TRBV6-1|TRBJ1-2|many|TRBD1
TGTGCCAGCGGAAGGCCGGACAGGGGGCTCGATGGCTACACCTTC
CASGRPDRGLDGYTF
>TRBV6-1|TRBJ1-3|many|NA
TGTGCCAGCAGAAGATACTCTGGAAACACCATATATTTT
CASRRYSGNTIYF
>TRBV30|TRBJ2-7|NA|NA
TGTGCCTGCCGGGGCGGGGACCCCTACGAGCAGTACTTC
CACRGGDPYEQYF
>TRBV20-1|TRBJ2-7|many|NA
TGCAGTGCTAGAGTCAACACGGCGGGAGAGCAGTACTTC
CSARVNTAGEQYF
>TRBV7-2|TRBJ1-2|few|NA
TGTGCCAGCAGCCGGGCATCCACTTTCTATGGCTACACCTTC
CASSRASTFYGYTF
>TRBV20-1|TRBJ1-2|few|TRBD1
TGCAGTGCTAGAGATCGAGGACAGGGGGCCTTGCGGGGCTACACCTTC
CSARDRGQGALRGYTF
>TRBV6-1|TRBJ1-1|many|NA
TGTGCCAGCACCATAAGGGAGGGGTACACTGAAGCTTTCTTT
CASTIREGYTEAFF
>TRBV6-1|TRBJ2-7|many|TRBD2
TGTGCCAGCGAATCCGGGGGGTCCTACGAGCAGTACTTC
CASESGGSYEQYF
>TRBV7-9|TRBJ2-5|NA|TRBD1
TGTGCCAGCAGCTTCAACAGGGGCGGAGAGACCCAGTACTTC
CASSFNRGGETQYF
>TRBV28|TRBJ2-3|many|NA
TGTGCCAGCAGTTTTAATACCCGCACAGATACGCAGTATTTT
CASSFNTRTDTQYF
>TRBV18|TRBJ2-5|few|NA
TGTGCCAGCTCACCGGGGGAAACGCCGGGGACCCAGTACTTC
CASSPGETPGTQYF
>TRBV6-2/TRBV6-3|TRBJ2-5|NA|NA
TGTGCCAGCAGCACAACCCATGAACAGCGAACGTACCAAGAGACCCAGTACTTC
CASSTTHEQRTYQETQYF
>TRBV7-2|TRBJ2-5|NA|NA
TGTGCCAGCAGCTTAGATGCAGGGAAAGAGACCCAGTACTTC
CASSLDAGKETQYF
>TRBV24-1|TRBJ1-2|few|NA
TGTGCCACCAGTGATTTGGGGGGCGGGGGCTATGGCTACACCTTC
CATSDLGGGGYGYTF